Reported below is one TCR beta chain. Its cognate antigen is unknown. This sample was taken from a study of Ad26.COV2.S vaccination and SARS-CoV-2 variants. As for the study in general: Participants got Ad26.COV2.S intramuscularly, once or twice 56 days apart. Findings of the study overall: The TCR-based breadth and depth measures might underestimate overall T cell responses. The placebo group had lower spike-specific TCR breadth than the vaccine recipients did.

Germline V gene data show CDR1 as SGHTA and CDR2 as FQGTGA. The V segment lost 2 bases and the J segment 11 bases; nucleotides outside the gene matches: 9. The length of the CDR3 is 15 residues. Only in-frame clones appear in the TCRdb table, and some are missing; sequencing was by immunoSEQ multiplex PCR. The sample lists 350,000 to 450,000 clones, about nine tenths occurring once. Stated treatment: roughly 19 received Ad26.COV2.S at low or high dose, single or two shots; roughly five received placebo; per-sample allocation not given. Day 63 after the first vaccine or placebo injection was the time point for sampling. An Ad26 vector was used to express Wuhan-strain SARS-CoV-2 spike as the vaccine.

The rearrangement links TRBV7-3 to TRBJ1-6, with 7 nucleotides matching TRBD1. Material: peripheral blood, obtained in a trial of Ad26.COV2.S vaccine versus placebo. The TCR originated in a person between 18 and 59 years old who received the Ad26.COV2.S COVID-19 vaccine or a placebo. CDR3 amino acids: CASSLEGTAGAPLHF. The CDR3, as DNA: TGTGCCAGCAGCTTAGAAGGGACAGCTGGGGCACCCCTCCACTTT.